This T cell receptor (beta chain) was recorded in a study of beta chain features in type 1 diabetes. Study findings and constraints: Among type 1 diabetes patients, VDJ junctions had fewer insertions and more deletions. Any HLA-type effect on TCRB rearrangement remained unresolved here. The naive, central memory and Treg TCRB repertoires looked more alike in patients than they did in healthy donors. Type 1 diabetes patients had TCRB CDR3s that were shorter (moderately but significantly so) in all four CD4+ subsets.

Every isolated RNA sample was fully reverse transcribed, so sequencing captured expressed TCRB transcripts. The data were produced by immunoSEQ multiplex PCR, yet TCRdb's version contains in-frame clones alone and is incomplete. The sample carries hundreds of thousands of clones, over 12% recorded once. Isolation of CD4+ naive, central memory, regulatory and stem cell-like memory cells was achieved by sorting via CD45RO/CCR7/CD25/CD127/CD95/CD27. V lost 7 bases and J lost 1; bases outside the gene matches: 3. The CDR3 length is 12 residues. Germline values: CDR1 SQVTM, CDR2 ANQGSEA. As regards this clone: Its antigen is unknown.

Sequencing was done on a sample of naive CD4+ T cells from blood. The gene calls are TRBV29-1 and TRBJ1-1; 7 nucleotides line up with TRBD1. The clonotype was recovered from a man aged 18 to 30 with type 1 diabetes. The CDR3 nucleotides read TGCAGCGCCAGGACAGGGAACACTGAAGCTTTCTTT. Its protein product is CSARTGNTEAFF.